This entry is about one TCR beta chain. These data come from a study of OX40 agonist ivuxolimab in advanced cancers. Clones were read by immunoSEQ multiplex PCR, and TCRdb kept only the in-frame ones, dropping some. The sample yields about 48,000 clones, 83% seen once. Germline V gives CDR1 LNHNV, CDR2 YYDKDF (reference sequence). Trimming cost V 0 bases and J 7 bases, with 9 bases left between them. This CDR3 contains 14 residues. The input for sequencing was CD4+ or CD8+ T cells sorted from blood, taken in a trial of the OX40 agonist ivuxolimab. The sequence was collected from an adult with an advanced solid tumor such as melanoma, head and neck, liver or kidney cancer. The chain recombines TRBV15 with TRBJ2-2; unclear D gene. CDR3 residues: CATSRDPPIGELFF. In DNA form, the CDR3 reads TGTGCCACCAGCAGAGATCCCCCGATCGGGGAGCTGTTTTTT.